This TCR beta chain was sequenced in a study of OX40 agonist ivuxolimab in advanced cancers. TCRdb's copy holds only in-frame clones and misses some; the assay was immunoSEQ multiplex PCR. The repertoire consists of approximately 74,000 clones, with 90% to 95% occurring once and the leading ten covering 0.25% to 0.3%. The CDR3 length is 15 residues. Trimming took 5 bases from V and 2 from J, leaving 15 bases between them. Germline loops: CDR1 LNHDA, CDR2 SQIVND (reference sequence). Sequences were derived from CD4+ or CD8+ T cells sorted from blood, sampled in a trial of the OX40 agonist ivuxolimab. J is TRBJ1-1 and V is TRBV19, with a tentative D call TRBD1 (6 bases). The sequence was collected from an adult with an advanced solid tumor such as melanoma, head and neck, liver or kidney cancer. The CDR3 DNA reads as TGTGCCAGTAGTCTTATGACAGGAGTCAACACTGAAGCTTTCTTT. The encoded protein is CASSLMTGVNTEAFF. Full variable domain (outside the CDR3, taken from reference TRBV19 and TRBJ1-1): DGGITQSPKYLFRKEGQNVTLSCEQNLNHDAMYWYRQDPGQGLRLIYYSQIVNDFQKGDIAEGYSVSREKKESFPLTVTSAQKNPTAFYLCASSLMTGVNTEAFFGQGTRLTVV.